The 17 T cell receptor beta chains reported below all come from one sample, sequenced in a study of shared clonotypes between healthy human individuals (dated by TCRdb to 2018 to 2021). The library came from the immunoSEQ multiplex PCR assay. Drawn from immuneACCESS, this table holds only the in-frame rearrangements with V and J called that TCRdb kept. Clones are partly lost; checked studies trace under half to an unresolved V gene and leave the rest unexplained. In this sample the table shows some 1.4 million clones, roughly 96% of which occur a single time. The ten largest clones add up to roughly 1.1% of the sample. The sample comprised naive CD4+ T cells sorted from blood. Taken with the paper, the label for cell subset or site translates to: CD45RA+ positively selected. The receptors were sampled from a man in his thirties or forties in good health.

Of note for this clone: Other DNA sequences in the sample encode the same CDR3. V is TRBV5-1 and J is TRBJ2-7, with 10 positions matching TRBD1. The CDR3 has 14 amino acids. J was trimmed by 5 bases and V by 0 bases; bases with no gene match: 2. The germline gives CDR1 SGHRS, CDR2 YFSETQ. CDR3 nucleotide sequence: TGCGCCAGCAGCTTGGGACAGGGGGCCGACGAGCAGTACTTC. Amino acids: CASSLGQGADEQYF.

This clone has a single count. This chain connects TRBV27 to TRBJ1-5, with D possibly being TRBD1 (6 bases). CDR1 and CDR2 from the germline V gene are MNHEY and SMNVEV (reference sequence). Trimming left V 5 bases short and J 6 bases short, with 17 bases between. The CDR3 sequence is 15 residues long. As DNA, the CDR3 is TGTGCCAGCAGTCCCTCTGGGGGCGTTGGTCAGCCCCAGCATTTT. Translating it yields CASSPSGGVGQPQHF.

The chain is built from TRBV5-1 and TRBJ2-1; 8 nucleotides match TRBD2. CDR3 length: 15 residues. V lost 4 bases to trimming and J lost 6 bases; unmatched junction nucleotides: 9. Germline values: CDR1 SGHRS, CDR2 YFSETQ. DNA of the CDR3: TGCGCCAGCAGCAAAGCGGGAGCTACCGGCAATGAGCAGTTCTTC. Translated, it gives CASSKAGATGNEQFF.

The chain has TRBV6-5 and TRBJ1-2; 7 bases align to TRBD1. The germline V gene encodes CDR1 MNHEY and CDR2 SVGAGI. The V and J ends lost 6 bases and 4 bases, in that order; junction bases with no gene match: 8. The CDR3 is 14 amino acids. CDR3 nucleotides: TGTGCCAGCAGACTGAAAGGGACAGTCTATGGCTACACCTTC. Translation: CASRLKGTVYGYTF.

The chain links TRBV5-4 to TRBJ2-3; 14 bases fit TRBD2. J gave up 3 bases and V 5 bases, and 5 bases lay outside the gene matches. CDR1 SGHNT and CDR2 YYREEE come from the germline V gene (reference sequence). This CDR3 comprises 16 residues. The DNA of the CDR3 is TGTGCCAGCAGTTGGGGACTAGCGGGGGAGACAGATACGCAGTATTTT. Residues: CASSWGLAGETDTQYF.

V is TRBV12-5 and J is TRBJ1-2; D is unclear. Germline-derived CDR1 and CDR2 are LGHNT and FRNRAP. Trimming took off 6 bases at V and 0 bases at J, with 11 bases between the two ends. The CDR3 consists of 14 residues. CDR3 in DNA: TGTGCTAGTGGCCGTCCGGGGTCTAACTATGGCTACACCTTC. Its protein product is CASGRPGSNYGYTF.

This chain connects TRBV18 to TRBJ2-1; 7 nucleotides agree with TRBD2. Germline-derived CDR1 and CDR2 are KGHSH and LQKENI. The V gene end was trimmed by 2 bases and the J gene end by 6 bases; junction bases not matched to a gene: 10. This CDR3 region has 16 residues. CDR3: CASSPYGGSISNEQFF. The CDR3 bases are TGTGCCAGCTCACCATACGGGGGGAGCATCTCCAATGAGCAGTTCTTC.

This chain joins TRBV6-1 and TRBJ1-2, with TRBD1 matching 8 bases. CDR3 length equals 11 residues. Trimming cost V 8 bases and J 12 bases; bases outside gene matches: 8. Germline CDR1 reads MNHNS; CDR2 reads SASEGT. CDR3 DNA: TGTGCCAGCGGGCGACAGGGGAAGCACACCTTC. This gives the protein CASGRQGKHTF.

Concerning this clone: At one of its ends the junction is not consistent with the germline gene, which may arise from a read error. The genes are TRBV28 and TRBJ2-2; 12 bases are a match to TRBD1. The V gene's germline CDR1 is MDHEN and CDR2 SYDVKM. The CDR3 length is 13 residues. The CDR3 DNA is TGTGCCAGCAGTTCCGGGACAGGGGGCTGGACCAAATGG. Translating it yields CASSSGTGGWTKW.

The V and J genes are TRBV5-1 and TRBJ2-2; 8 bases agree with TRBD1. J gave up 4 bases and V 4 bases, and 9 bases lay outside the gene matches. CDR1 and CDR2 from the germline V gene are SGHRS and YFSETQ. This CDR3 spans 16 amino acids. This chain's CDR3 is CASSLMTGAITGELFF. CDR3 in DNA: TGCGCCAGCAGCCTAATGACAGGGGCGATCACCGGGGAGCTGTTTTTT.

The chain joins TRBV18 to TRBJ2-7; 7 nucleotides align to TRBD2. The CDR3 spans 15 residues. CDR1 is KGHSH and CDR2 is LQKENI in the germline V gene. J lost 3 bases, V lost 4 bases, and 9 bases had no gene match. In DNA, the CDR3 is TGTGCCAGCTCACTCAGTACGACTAGCAGCTACGAGCAGTACTTC. It translates to CASSLSTTSSYEQYF.

J is TRBJ2-7 and V is TRBV21-1. TRBV21-1 is an annotated pseudogene. The length of the CDR3 is 10 residues. The CDR3 spells CASNAYEQYF. The CDR3 DNA sequence: TGTGCCAGCAACGCCTACGAGCAGTACTTC.

This chain joins TRBV6-5 and TRBJ1-1; D not certain. The CDR3 totals 16 residues. Germline CDR1 reads MNHEY; CDR2 reads SVGAGI. V was clipped by 0 bases and J by 2 bases, with 13 bases between them. This chain's CDR3 is CASSYSTGRLNTEAFF. Written as DNA, the CDR3 is TGTGCCAGCAGTTACTCGACGGGCCGACTAAACACTGAAGCTTTCTTT.

In regard to this clone: The same CDR3 can be traced to other DNA sequences in this sample. The rearrangement uses TRBV5-5 and TRBJ2-5; no clear D. Trimming stripped 0 bases from V and 3 bases from J, with 6 bases between. Germline values: CDR1 SGHKS, CDR2 YYEKEE (reference sequence). The CDR3 has 13 amino acids. The CDR3 region is CASSLGGEETQYF. The DNA for the CDR3 is TGTGCCAGCAGCTTGGGTGGAGAAGAGACCCAGTACTTC.

J is TRBJ2-3 and V is TRBV11-2; the D is unclear. This CDR3 is 14 amino acids long. Germline values: CDR1 SGHAT, CDR2 FQNNGV. Trimming removed 3 bases from V and 3 bases from J, with 10 bases in between. The CDR3 bases are TGTGCCAGCAGCTTTACCTTCAGGACAGATACGCAGTATTTT. It is translated as CASSFTFRTDTQYF.

J is TRBJ2-3 and V is TRBV25-1; 12 bases align to TRBD2. The V and J ends lost 3 bases and 2 bases, in that order; junction bases with no gene match: 6. The length of the CDR3 is 17 residues. Germline-derived CDR1 and CDR2 are MGHDK and SYGVNS. For the CDR3, the DNA is TGTGCCAGCAGTGATGACACTAGCGGGGGGCCCACAGATACGCAGTATTTT. As protein: CASSDDTSGGPTDTQYF.

Note on this clone: The same CDR3 arises from other DNA sequences in this sample as well. The rearrangement uses TRBV2 and TRBJ1-3; D might be TRBD1 (5 bases). The V end lost 3 bases, the J end lost 2 bases, and 5 bases lay between the germline ends. The CDR3 is made up of 13 amino acids. Germline V lookup: CDR1 SNHLY, CDR2 FYNNEI. CDR3 loop: CASSDRAGNTIYF. The CDR3 region has the DNA TGTGCCAGCAGTGACAGGGCTGGAAACACCATATATTTT.